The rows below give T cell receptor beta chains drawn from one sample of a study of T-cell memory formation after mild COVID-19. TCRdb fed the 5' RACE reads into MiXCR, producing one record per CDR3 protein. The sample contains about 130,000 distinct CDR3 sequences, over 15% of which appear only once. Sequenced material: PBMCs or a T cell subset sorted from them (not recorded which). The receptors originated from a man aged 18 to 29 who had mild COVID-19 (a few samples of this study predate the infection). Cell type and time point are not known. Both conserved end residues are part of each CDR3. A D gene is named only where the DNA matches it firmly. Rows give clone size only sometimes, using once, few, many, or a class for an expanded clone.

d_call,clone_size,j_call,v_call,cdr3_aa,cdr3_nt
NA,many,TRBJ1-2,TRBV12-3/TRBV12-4,CASSLRGVDGYTF,TGTGCCAGCAGTTTAAGGGGGGTGGACGGCTACACCTTC
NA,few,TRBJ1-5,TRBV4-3,CASSQVPGGNQPQHF,TGCGCCAGCAGCCAAGTGCCCGGGGGGAATCAGCCCCAGCATTTT
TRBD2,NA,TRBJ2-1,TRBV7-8,CASSFPLAGGDEQFF,TGTGCCAGCAGCTTCCCTCTAGCGGGGGGTGATGAGCAGTTCTTC
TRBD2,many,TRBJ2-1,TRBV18,CASSPLAGAYNEQFF,TGTGCCAGCTCCCCACTAGCGGGGGCGTACAATGAGCAGTTCTTC
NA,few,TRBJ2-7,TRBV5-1,CASSLEMVEQYF,TGCGCCAGCAGCTTGGAGATGGTCGAGCAGTACTTC
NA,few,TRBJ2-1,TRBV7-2,CASSFSGPTVYNEQFF,TGTGCCAGCAGCTTTTCAGGGCCCACCGTTTACAATGAGCAGTTCTTC
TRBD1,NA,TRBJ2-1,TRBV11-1,CASRQDRALEQFF,TGTGCCAGCAGGCAGGACAGGGCTCTTGAGCAGTTCTTC
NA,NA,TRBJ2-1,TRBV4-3,CASSQAGSSYNEQFF,TGCGCCAGCAGCCAAGCCGGGAGCTCCTACAATGAGCAGTTCTTC
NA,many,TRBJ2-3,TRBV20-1,CSAGDPPSTDTQYF,TGCAGTGCTGGGGATCCCCCCAGCACAGATACGCAGTATTTT
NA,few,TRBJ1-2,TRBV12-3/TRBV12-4,CASSLLRGNYGYTF,TGTGCCAGCAGTTTATTACGGGGGAACTATGGCTACACCTTC
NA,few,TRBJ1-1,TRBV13,CASSLWGYTEAFF,TGTGCCAGCAGCTTATGGGGGTATACTGAAGCTTTCTTT
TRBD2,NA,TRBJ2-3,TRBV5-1,CASRTTSGTDTQYF,TGCGCCAGCAGAACGACTAGCGGCACAGATACGCAGTATTTT
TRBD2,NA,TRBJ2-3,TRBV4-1,CASSQDLTSGFTDTQYF,TGCGCCAGCAGCCAAGATCTAACTAGCGGTTTCACAGATACGCAGTATTTT
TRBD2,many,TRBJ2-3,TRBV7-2,CASSLGVSGGGTDTQYF,TGTGCCAGCAGCTTAGGTGTTAGCGGGGGGGGCACAGATACGCAGTATTTT
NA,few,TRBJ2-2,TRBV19,CASSIGYTGELFF,TGTGCCAGTAGTATAGGATACACCGGGGAGCTGTTTTTT
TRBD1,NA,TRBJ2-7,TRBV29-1,CSVTGTGVYEQYF,TGCAGCGTAACCGGGACAGGGGTTTACGAGCAGTACTTC
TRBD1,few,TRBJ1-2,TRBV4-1,CASSQVLRRQGHGYTF,TGCGCCAGCAGCCAAGTTTTACGTCGACAGGGCCATGGCTACACCTTC
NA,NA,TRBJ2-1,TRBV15,CATSRDRAGRDNEQFF,TGTGCCACCAGCAGAGATCGGGCAGGAAGGGACAATGAGCAGTTCTTC
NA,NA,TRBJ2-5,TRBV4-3,CASSRTNRDGETQYF,TGCGCCAGCAGCCGCACAAACCGGGACGGAGAGACCCAGTACTTC
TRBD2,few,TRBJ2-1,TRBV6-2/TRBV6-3,CASSYLGLAGVLYNEQFF,TGTGCCAGCAGTTACCTCGGGCTAGCGGGGGTTCTTTACAATGAGCAGTTCTTC
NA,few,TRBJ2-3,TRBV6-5,CASSYSTLGAGTDTQYF,TGTGCCAGCAGTTACTCCACCCTGGGGGCTGGCACAGATACGCAGTATTTT
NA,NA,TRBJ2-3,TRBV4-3,CASSQGQNLDTQYF,TGCGCCAGCAGCCAAGGACAGAACTTAGATACGCAGTATTTT
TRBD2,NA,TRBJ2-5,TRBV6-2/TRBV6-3,CASSQTRDYSNF,TGTGCCAGCAGTCAAACCCGGGACTATAGCAACTTC
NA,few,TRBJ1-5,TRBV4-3,CASSQDKAGGDQPQHF,TGCGCCAGCAGCCAAGATAAGGCGGGGGGGGATCAGCCCCAGCATTTT
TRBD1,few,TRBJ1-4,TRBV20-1,CSASFPGQGEKLFF,TGCAGTGCTAGTTTCCCGGGACAGGGCGAAAAACTGTTTTTT
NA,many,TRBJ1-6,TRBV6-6,CASSPTGTLHF,TGTGCCAGCAGTCCAACAGGTACCCTCCACTTT
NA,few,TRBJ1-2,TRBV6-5,CASSEAFGGYTF,TGTGCCAGCAGTGAGGCTTTCGGTGGCTACACCTTC
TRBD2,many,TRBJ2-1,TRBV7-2,CASSLTGGFYNEQFF,TGTGCCAGCAGCTTGACGGGGGGTTTCTACAATGAGCAGTTCTTC
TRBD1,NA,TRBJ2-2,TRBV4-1,CASSQDRGGTGGFGELFF,TGCGCCAGCAGCCAAGATAGGGGCGGGACAGGGGGCTTCGGGGAGCTGTTTTTT
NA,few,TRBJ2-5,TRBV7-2,CASSFQGGYQETQYF,TGTGCCAGCAGCTTTCAGGGAGGTTACCAAGAGACCCAGTACTTC
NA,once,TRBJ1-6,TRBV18,CASSELARGRNSPLHF,TGTGCCAGCTCCGAACTCGCACGGGGGCGCAATTCACCCCTCCACTTT
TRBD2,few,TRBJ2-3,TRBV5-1,CASSWGRGAATDTQYF,TGCGCCAGCAGCTGGGGGCGGGGGGCCGCCACAGATACGCAGTATTTT
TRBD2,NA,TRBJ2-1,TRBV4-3,CASSGLAGALHNEQFF,TGCGCCAGCAGTGGGCTAGCGGGGGCCCTCCACAATGAGCAGTTCTTC
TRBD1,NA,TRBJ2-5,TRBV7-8,CASGRDSETQYF,TGTGCCAGCGGACGGGACAGTGAGACCCAGTACTTC
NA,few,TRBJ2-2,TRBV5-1,CASSLGQGLYTGELFF,TGCGCCAGCAGCTTGGGTCAGGGGCTGTACACCGGGGAGCTGTTTTTT
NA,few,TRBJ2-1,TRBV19,CASSTSRGTPHFF,TGTGCCAGTAGTACCTCCCGCGGGACGCCCCACTTCTTC
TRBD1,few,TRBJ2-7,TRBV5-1,CASSRTGGSYEQYF,TGCGCCAGCAGCCGGACAGGGGGCTCCTACGAGCAGTACTTC
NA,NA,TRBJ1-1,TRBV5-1,CASSLSPMGSTEAFF,TGCGCCAGCAGCTTAAGCCCGATGGGGAGCACTGAAGCTTTCTTT
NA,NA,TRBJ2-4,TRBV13,CASSFFKNIQYF,TGTGCCAGCAGCTTCTTCAAAAACATTCAGTACTTC
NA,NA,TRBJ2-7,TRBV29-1,CSVAPGPYEQYF,TGCAGCGTTGCCCCAGGGCCCTACGAGCAGTACTTC
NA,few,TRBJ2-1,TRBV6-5,CASAIRPSSNEQFF,TGTGCCAGCGCGATACGACCCAGCAGCAATGAGCAGTTCTTC
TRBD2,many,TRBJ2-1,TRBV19,CASSSPGGSSYNEQFF,TGTGCCAGTAGTAGCCCCGGGGGGTCCTCCTACAATGAGCAGTTCTTC
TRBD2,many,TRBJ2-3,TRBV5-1,CASSFGLAGSGDTQYF,TGCGCCAGCAGCTTTGGACTAGCGGGGTCCGGGGATACGCAGTATTTT
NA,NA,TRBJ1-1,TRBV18,CASSPIDGNLNTEAFF,TGTGCCAGCTCACCAATTGATGGGAACCTGAACACTGAAGCTTTCTTT
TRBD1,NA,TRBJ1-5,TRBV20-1,CSAGRDRLSTVDQPQHF,TGCAGTGCTGGAAGGGACAGACTCAGCACAGTTGATCAGCCCCAGCATTTT
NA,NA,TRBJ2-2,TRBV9,CASSVDGELFF,TGTGCCAGCAGCGTAGACGGGGAGCTGTTTTTT
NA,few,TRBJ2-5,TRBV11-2,CASSSYLTGLRETQYF,TGTGCCAGCAGCAGCTATCTTACGGGACTTAGAGAGACCCAGTACTTC
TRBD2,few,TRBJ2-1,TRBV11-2,CASSLAWTSGGARSYNEQFF,TGTGCCAGCAGCTTAGCTTGGACTAGCGGGGGGGCGAGGTCCTACAATGAGCAGTTCTTC